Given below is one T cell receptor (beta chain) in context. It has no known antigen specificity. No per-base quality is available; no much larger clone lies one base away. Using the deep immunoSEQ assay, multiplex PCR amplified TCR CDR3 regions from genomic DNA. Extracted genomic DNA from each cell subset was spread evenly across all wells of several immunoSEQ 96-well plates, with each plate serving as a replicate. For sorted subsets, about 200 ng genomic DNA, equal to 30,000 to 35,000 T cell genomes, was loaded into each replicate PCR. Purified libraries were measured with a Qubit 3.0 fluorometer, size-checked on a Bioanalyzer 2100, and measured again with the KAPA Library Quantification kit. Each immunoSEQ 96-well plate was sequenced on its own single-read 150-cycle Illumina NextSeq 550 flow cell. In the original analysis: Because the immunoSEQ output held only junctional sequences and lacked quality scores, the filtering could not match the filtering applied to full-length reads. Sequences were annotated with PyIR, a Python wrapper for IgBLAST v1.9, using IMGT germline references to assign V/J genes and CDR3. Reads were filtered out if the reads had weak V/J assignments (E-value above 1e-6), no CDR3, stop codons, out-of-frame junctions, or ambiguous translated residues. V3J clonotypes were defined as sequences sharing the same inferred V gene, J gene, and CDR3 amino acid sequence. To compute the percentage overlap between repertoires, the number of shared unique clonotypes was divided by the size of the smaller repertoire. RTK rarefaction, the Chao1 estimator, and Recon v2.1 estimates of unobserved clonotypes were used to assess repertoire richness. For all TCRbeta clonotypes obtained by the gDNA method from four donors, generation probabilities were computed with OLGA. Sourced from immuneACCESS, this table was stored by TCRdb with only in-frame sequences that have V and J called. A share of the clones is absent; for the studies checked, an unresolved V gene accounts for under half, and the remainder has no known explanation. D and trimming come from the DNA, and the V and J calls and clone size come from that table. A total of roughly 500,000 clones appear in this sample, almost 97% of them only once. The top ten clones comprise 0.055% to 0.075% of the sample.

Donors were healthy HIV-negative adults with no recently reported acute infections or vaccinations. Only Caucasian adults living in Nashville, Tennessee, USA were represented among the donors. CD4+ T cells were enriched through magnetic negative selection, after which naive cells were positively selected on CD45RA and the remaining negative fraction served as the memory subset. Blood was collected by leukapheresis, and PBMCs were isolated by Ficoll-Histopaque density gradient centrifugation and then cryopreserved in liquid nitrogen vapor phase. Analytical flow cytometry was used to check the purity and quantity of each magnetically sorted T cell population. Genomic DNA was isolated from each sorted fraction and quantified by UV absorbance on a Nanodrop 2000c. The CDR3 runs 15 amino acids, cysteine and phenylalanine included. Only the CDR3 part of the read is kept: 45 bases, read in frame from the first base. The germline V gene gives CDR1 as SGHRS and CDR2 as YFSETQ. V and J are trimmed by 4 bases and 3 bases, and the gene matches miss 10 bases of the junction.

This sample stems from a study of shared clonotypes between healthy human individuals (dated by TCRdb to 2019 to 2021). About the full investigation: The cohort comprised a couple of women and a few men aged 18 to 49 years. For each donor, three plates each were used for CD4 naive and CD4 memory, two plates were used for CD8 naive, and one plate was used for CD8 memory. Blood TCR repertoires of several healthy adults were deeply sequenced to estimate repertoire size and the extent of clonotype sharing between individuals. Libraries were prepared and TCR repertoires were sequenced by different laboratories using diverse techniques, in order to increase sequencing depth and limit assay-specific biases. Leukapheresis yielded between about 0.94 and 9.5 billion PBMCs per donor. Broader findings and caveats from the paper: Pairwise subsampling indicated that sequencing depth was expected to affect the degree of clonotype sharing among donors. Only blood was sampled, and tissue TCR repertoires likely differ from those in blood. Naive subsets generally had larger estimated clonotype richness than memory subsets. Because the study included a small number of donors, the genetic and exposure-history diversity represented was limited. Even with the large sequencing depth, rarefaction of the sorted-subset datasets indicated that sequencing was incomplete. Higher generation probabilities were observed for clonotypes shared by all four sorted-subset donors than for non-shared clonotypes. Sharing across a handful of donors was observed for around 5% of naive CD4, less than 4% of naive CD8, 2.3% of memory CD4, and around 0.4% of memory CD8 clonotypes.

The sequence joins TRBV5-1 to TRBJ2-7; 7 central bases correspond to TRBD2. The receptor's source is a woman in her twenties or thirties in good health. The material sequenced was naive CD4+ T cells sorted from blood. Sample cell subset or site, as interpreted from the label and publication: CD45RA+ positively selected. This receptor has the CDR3 CASSDGREGHYEQYF. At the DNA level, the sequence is TGCGCCAGCAGCGATGGGAGGGAGGGCCACTACGAGCAGTACTTC. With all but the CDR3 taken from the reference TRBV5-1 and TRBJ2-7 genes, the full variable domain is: KAGVTQTPRYLIKTRGQQVTLSCSPISGHRSVSWYQQTPGQGLQFLFEYFSETQRNKGNFPGRFSGRQFSNSRSEMNVSTLELGDSALYLCASSDGREGHYEQYFGPGTRLTVT.